This TCR beta chain was found in a study of blood T cell repertoires in COVID-19. In the study overall: The origin of the acute and convalescent COVID-19 samples was the United States, Italy and Spain. PBMCs, B-cell-depleted T cells, or T cells were the source of the cDNA or gDNA that made up the material.

In germline, CDR1 is LNHDA, CDR2 SQIVND (reference sequence). V shed 6 bases and J shed 0 bases, with 14 bases lying between them. The CDR3 is made up of 15 amino acids. Per the original methods: By means of reference gene primer amplification, nucleated cell counts were estimated. Sequencing used immunoSEQ multiplex PCR; TCRdb keeps in-frame clones, though not all of them. That table furnishes V, J and clone size, whereas the DNA furnished D and trimming. The data show 70,000 to 90,000 clones, over 65% seen once. The clonotype was recovered from a human donor in a cohort sampled during active COVID-19. V is TRBV19 and J is TRBJ1-1, with D unresolved. Sequenced: peripheral blood. CDR3 residues: CASSTRRDLNTEAFF. CDR3 nucleotides: TGTGCCAGTAGCACAAGGAGAGACTTGAACACTGAAGCTTTCTTT.